A selection of T cell receptor beta chains follows, all from one sample in a study of blood T cell repertoires in COVID-19. The protocol was immunoSEQ multiplex PCR, while the TCRdb copy is restricted to in-frame clones and leaves out a portion. The table records more than 110,000 clones, about 79% of them present only once. The sequencing input was peripheral blood. These receptors were obtained from a woman older than 75 with active or convalescent COVID-19. Both conserved end residues are part of each CDR3. A D gene is named only where the DNA matches it firmly. Clone size appears in some rows only: once, few, many, or a class for an expanded clone.

v_gene	d_gene	j_gene	abundance	CDR3aa	CDR3nt
TRBV28	-	TRBJ2-4	once	CASSHWTTTAKNIQYF	TGTGCCAGCAGTCATTGGACAACCACTGCCAAAAACATTCAGTACTTC
TRBV11-2	TRBD1	TRBJ1-5	-	CASSFGTRQGAEPQHF	TGTGCCAGCAGCTTTGGTACGAGACAGGGGGCTGAGCCCCAGCATTTT
TRBV5-1	-	TRBJ2-7	-	CASSLLAGSYEQYF	TGCGCCAGCAGCTTGTTAGCAGGGTCCTACGAGCAGTACTTC
TRBV6-2/TRBV6-3	-	TRBJ2-2	few	CASSPKLGSGELFF	TGTGCCAGCAGTCCCAAATTGGGCTCCGGGGAGCTGTTTTTT
TRBV9	-	TRBJ2-1	-	CASSVGRSNEQFF	TGTGCCAGCAGCGTAGGGCGGAGCAATGAGCAGTTCTTC
TRBV7-2	-	TRBJ1-4	-	CASSLSGGRREKLFF	TGTGCCAGCAGCCTCTCGGGAGGGCGGCGTGAAAAACTGTTTTTT
TRBV6-6	TRBD1	TRBJ2-7	-	CASSYIGQGQDEQYF	TGTGCCAGCAGTTACATAGGACAGGGTCAGGACGAGCAGTACTTC
TRBV5-1	-	TRBJ1-4	once	CASSILPGQTNEKLFF	TGCGCCAGCAGCATCCTCCCAGGACAGACTAATGAAAAACTGTTTTTT
TRBV6-5	-	TRBJ1-2	-	CASSYSPGSYGYTF	TGTGCCAGCAGTTACTCGCCCGGGAGCTATGGCTACACCTTC
TRBV11-1	-	TRBJ1-4	-	CASSLTAGWEEKLFF	TGTGCCAGCAGCTTAACGGCCGGATGGGAGGAAAAACTGTTTTTT
TRBV9	TRBD1	TRBJ2-1	-	CASSATGTGPNEQFF	TGTGCCAGCAGCGCCACCGGGACAGGGCCCAATGAGCAGTTCTTC
TRBV7-2	-	TRBJ2-1	-	CASSLGQEQFF	TGTGCCAGCAGCCTGGGACAAGAGCAGTTCTTC
TRBV29-1	TRBD1	TRBJ2-6	-	CSAGQGKVAGANVLTF	TGCAGCGCAGGACAGGGAAAAGTTGCTGGGGCCAACGTCCTGACTTTC
TRBV4-3	-	TRBJ1-3	-	CASSQDTGFSGNTIYF	TGCGCCAGCAGCCAAGATACGGGGTTCTCTGGAAACACCATATATTTT
TRBV7-9	-	TRBJ1-4	-	CASSLTVREKLFF	TGTGCCAGCAGCTTAACAGTTCGGGAAAAACTGTTTTTT
TRBV7-9	TRBD2	TRBJ2-5	-	CASSPGTSGGQETQYF	TGTGCCAGCAGCCCCGGGACTAGCGGGGGGCAAGAGACCCAGTACTTC
TRBV5-1	-	TRBJ2-7	-	CASSLAGERSYEQYF	TGCGCCAGCAGCTTGGCAGGGGAGAGGTCCTACGAGCAGTACTTC
TRBV5-1	TRBD2	TRBJ2-1	-	CASSPPGLAGGNEQFF	TGCGCCAGCAGCCCGCCGGGACTAGCGGGGGGGAATGAGCAGTTCTTC
TRBV15	TRBD1	TRBJ1-1	-	CATSTIMTGGSAFF	TGTGCCACCAGCACTATAATGACAGGGGGCTCTGCTTTCTTT
TRBV2	-	TRBJ1-2	-	CASSEGTDYGYTF	TGTGCCAGCAGTGAAGGGACAGATTATGGCTACACCTTC
TRBV4-3	-	TRBJ1-2	-	CASSQEIGRGLDGYTF	TGCGCCAGCAGCCAAGAAATTGGCAGGGGATTAGATGGCTACACCTTC
TRBV6-5	TRBD2	TRBJ2-3	once	CASRNGGAQDTQYF	TGTGCCAGCAGAAACGGGGGGGCCCAAGATACGCAGTATTTT
TRBV18	-	TRBJ2-3	-	CASSKASSSTDTQYF	TGTGCCAGCTCAAAAGCCTCTTCTAGCACAGATACGCAGTATTTT
TRBV6-4	-	TRBJ1-6	-	CASNRPPGLSSYNSPLHF	TGTGCCAGCAACCGACCACCAGGCCTTAGCTCCTATAATTCACCCCTCCACTTT
TRBV10-3	TRBD1	TRBJ1-2	-	CAISESLQGANYGYTF	TGTGCCATCAGTGAGTCTCTGCAGGGGGCGAACTATGGCTACACCTTC
TRBV10-3	-	TRBJ1-2	-	CAISETEEGRYGYTF	TGTGCCATCAGTGAGACGGAAGAGGGTCGGTATGGCTACACCTTC
TRBV28	TRBD1	TRBJ1-5	few	CASSLTGGRNQPQHF	TGTGCCAGCAGTTTGACAGGGGGGCGCAATCAGCCCCAGCATTTT
TRBV5-8	-	TRBJ2-2	-	CASSLGVESLRELFF	TGTGCCAGCAGCTTGGGGGTGGAGTCCTTGAGGGAGCTGTTTTTT
TRBV2	TRBD1	TRBJ1-2	-	CASRTGGVYGYTF	TGTGCCAGCAGGACAGGGGGCGTCTATGGCTACACCTTC
TRBV9	-	TRBJ1-3	few	CASSHERQAGNTIYF	TGTGCCAGCAGCCATGAAAGACAGGCTGGAAACACCATATATTTT
TRBV2	-	TRBJ2-5	-	CASSVGFEETQYF	TGTGCCAGCAGTGTGGGCTTTGAAGAGACCCAGTACTTC
TRBV5-6	-	TRBJ2-1	-	CASSLGQPREQFF	TGTGCCAGCAGCCTTGGACAGCCCCGTGAGCAGTTCTTC
TRBV15	-	TRBJ1-6	few	CATSSFKGGVDSPLHF	TGTGCCACCAGCAGTTTCAAGGGGGGGGTGGATTCACCCCTCCACTTT
TRBV5-1	-	TRBJ1-1	-	CASSLLGARMNTEAFF	TGCGCCAGCAGCTTGCTAGGGGCGCGAATGAACACTGAAGCTTTCTTT
TRBV2	-	TRBJ1-3	-	CASSGQKISGNTIYF	TGTGCCAGCAGTGGGCAGAAAATCTCTGGAAACACCATATATTTT